These 15 T cell receptor beta chains originate from one sample sequenced in a study of metastatic and nonmetastatic thyroid tumors. TCRdb ran MiXCR on the PCR reads. The repertoire holds tens of thousands of clones, with over 10% as singletons. Before thyroid surgery, none of the patients had received any treatment. The sequencing sample was made of blood. Receptor source: a male donor with papillary thyroid cancer or a benign thyroid nodule (not recorded which). Some clones in this sample may be carry-over from other donors' samples.

Ten or more counts support this clone. The chain couples TRBV10-3 to TRBJ2-6; D ambiguous. Trimming stripped 3 bases from V and 2 bases from J, with 5 bases between. Germline V CDR1 and CDR2: ENHRY, SYGVKD. The CDR3 contains 14 residues. The CDR3 loop is CAISDFPGANVLTF. The CDR3 DNA reads TGTGCCATCAGTGATTTCCCTGGGGCCAACGTCCTGACTTTC.

Notes on this clone: Compared with germline, one end of the junction differs, possibly owing to a read error. V gene TRBV4-3 combines with J gene TRBJ1-2, with TRBD1 matching over 8 bases. Germline assignment: CDR1 LGHNA and CDR2 YSLEER. The CDR3 totals 16 residues. Here the CDR3 DNA reads TGCTCCAGCAGCCTCTCGGACAGGGAGGTATACTATGGCTACACCTTC. Amino acids: CSSSLSDREVYYGYTF.

This clone was seen ten or more times. V and J are TRBV27 and TRBJ1-2; possible D gene TRBD1, 5 bases. CDR3 size: 17 residues. V lost 2 bases, J lost 0 bases, and 16 bases lay in between. Germline V CDR1 and CDR2: MNHEY, SMNVEV (reference sequence). The CDR3 loop reads CASSLGLSGGPNYGYTF. As DNA, the CDR3 is TGTGCCAGCAGTTTAGGGTTGTCGGGGGGACCTAACTATGGCTACACCTTC.

This chain links TRBV5-1 with TRBJ1-1; D remains ambiguous. Trimming took 0 bases from V and 1 from J, leaving 10 bases between them. Germline CDR1 SGHRS, CDR2 YFSETQ. The CDR3 is 15 residues long. CDR3 nucleotide sequence: TGCGCCAGCAGCTTGGATAGGACGGAGAACACTGAAGCTTTCTTT. Translation gives CASSLDRTENTEAFF.

Turning to this clone: This may arise from a read error, as a much more abundant clone is one base away. The same CDR3 can be traced to other DNA sequences in this sample. The chain carries TRBV7-3 and TRBJ2-3, with D tentatively TRBD2 (5 bases). The germline gives CDR1 SGHTA, CDR2 FQGTGA. The CDR3 covers 13 residues. The CDR3 loop is CASSFGGPDTQCF. In nucleotides, the CDR3 is TGCGCCAGCAGCTTTGGCGGGCCAGATACGCAGTGTTTT.

At least ten counts were recorded for this clone. The chain has TRBV6-2 or TRBV6-3 and TRBJ2-1; no clear D gene. V was cut by 3 bases and J by 0 bases, with 12 bases left in between. This CDR3 has 16 amino acids. Germline-derived CDR1 and CDR2 are MNHEY and SVGEGT. Here the CDR3 reads CASSYIPADSYNEQFF. CDR3 sequence (DNA): TGTGCCAGCAGTTATATCCCCGCAGACTCCTACAATGAGCAGTTCTTC.

This clone was detected ten times or more. The rearrangement uses TRBV5-1 and TRBJ2-1; D perhaps matches TRBD1 (5 bases). The length of the CDR3 is 15 residues. The V end lost 0 bases, the J end lost 8 bases, and 15 bases lay between the germline ends. Germline CDR1 reads SGHRS; CDR2 reads YFSETQ. Written as DNA, the CDR3 is TGCGCCAGCAGCTTGGGGGCCAGGGTTATCGATGAGCAGTTCTTC. This encodes CASSLGARVIDEQFF. The full variable domain, in which reference TRBV5-1 and TRBJ2-1 provide the parts outside the CDR3, is KAGVTQTPRYLIKTRGQQVTLSCSPISGHRSVSWYQQTPGQGLQFLFEYFSETQRNKGNFPGRFSGRQFSNSRSEMNVSTLELGDSALYLCASSLGARVIDEQFFGPGTRLTVL.

This clone was counted ten times or more. The CDR3 nucleotides read TGTGCCAGCGGGTTACCTACAGGGCGCGGCTACACCTTC. As protein: CASGLPTGRGYTF. The rearrangement uses TRBV12-3 or TRBV12-4 and TRBJ1-2, with D possibly matching TRBD1 (6 bases). CDR3 size: 13 residues. V shed 8 bases and J shed 8 bases, with 18 bases lying between them.

This clone was counted many times. The chain combines TRBV10-2 with TRBJ2-7; D not resolved. The CDR3 covers 14 residues. The germline V gene encodes CDR1 WSHSY and CDR2 SAAADI. The V and J ends lost 4 bases and 1 base respectively, with 11 bases between them. CDR3: CASSVVGGSYEQYF. DNA for the CDR3: TGCGCCAGCAGTGTCGTGGGCGGATCCTACGAGCAGTACTTC.

At least ten counts were recorded for this clone. The rearrangement uses TRBV27 and TRBJ2-5; D assignment may be TRBD1 or TRBD2 (6 bases each). CDR1 is MNHEY and CDR2 is SMNVEV in the germline V gene (reference sequence). V was cut by 3 bases and J by 5 bases, with 13 bases left in between. The CDR3 extends over 14 amino acids. CDR3 bases: TGTGCCAGCAGTTTGGTGGGGGGCGTGGAGACCCAGTACTTC. Translation: CASSLVGGVETQYF.

This clone was seen many times. In DNA, the CDR3 is TGCAGCGACCCTACGACAGGCCTTAATTCACCCCTCCACTTT. It specifies CSDPTTGLNSPLHF. The chain links TRBV29-1 to TRBJ1-6, with a tentative D call TRBD1 (6 bases). The V gene lost 7 bases and the J gene lost 6 bases, with 16 bases spanning the gap. The germline V gene encodes CDR1 SQVTM and CDR2 ANQGSEA. The CDR3 runs to 14 residues.

By its share, this clone is medium-sized. The chain is built from TRBV6-1 and TRBJ1-2; 9 bases match TRBD1. Germline assignment: CDR1 MNHNS and CDR2 SASEGT. The CDR3 sequence is 14 residues long. V gave up 6 bases and J gave up 7 bases; unmatched junction bases: 9. The CDR3 is CASSERDRAIGYTF. The CDR3 DNA reads as TGTGCCAGCAGCGAGAGGGACAGGGCAATTGGCTACACCTTC.

This clone was counted many times. The chain has TRBV3-1 and TRBJ1-4, with D possibly being TRBD1 (6 bases). CDR1 and CDR2 (germline): LGHDT, YNNKEL (reference sequence). This CDR3 is built from 17 residues. V lost 4 bases to trimming and J lost 7 bases, with 22 bases between them. Here the CDR3 DNA reads TGTGCCAGCAGCCCTCGGGGGGGCCTGCATGTTAGTGAAAAACTGTTTTTT. This translates into CASSPRGGLHVSEKLFF.

This clone was found many times. In DNA, the CDR3 is TGTGCCAGCAGCCAAGGGGCAGGGCAGCCCCAGCATTTT. It codes for CASSQGAGQPQHF. This rearrangement joins TRBV3-1 to TRBJ1-5, with D possibly matching TRBD1 (5 bases). V lost 1 base and J 7 bases, leaving 8 bases between the germline ends. CDR1 LGHDT and CDR2 YNNKEL come from the germline V gene (reference sequence). This CDR3 has 13 amino acids.

Comment on this clone: This may stem from a read error, because a much larger clone lies one nucleotide away. V and J are TRBV19 and TRBJ2-3; 8 nucleotides align to TRBD2. J lost 1 base, V lost 7 bases, and 13 bases had no gene match. There are 17 residues in the CDR3. Germline V lookup: CDR1 LNHDA, CDR2 SQIVND (reference sequence). The CDR3 is CASIPPMGREGTDTQYF. DNA of the CDR3: TGTGCCAGTATCCCGCCGATGGGGCGGGAGGGCACAGATACGCAGTATTTT.